The 13 T cell receptor beta chains listed next were all sequenced from one sample in a study of shared clonotypes between healthy human individuals. Profiling relied on immunoSEQ multiplex PCR, and the TCRdb table lists in-frame clones only, not all of them. Counted here are approximately 2.4 million clones, around 95% occurring once; the ten biggest clones make up roughly 0.13%. The sample was naive CD4+ T cells sorted from blood. As to subset: CD45RA+ positively selected. The receptors originated from a man younger than 30 in good health.

V usage is TRBV6-5 and J usage is TRBJ1-5; no definite D call. Between the trimmed V and J ends, which lost 5 bases and 3 bases, there was a span of 5 bases. Germline lookup yields CDR1 MNHEY and CDR2 SVGAGI. The CDR3 spans 12 residues. CDR3 nucleotides: TGTGCCAGCAGTAAGCTCAATCAGCCCCAGCATTTT. It translates to CASSKLNQPQHF.

This clone has just one count. The chain couples TRBV10-3 to TRBJ1-2, with TRBD1 identical over 7 bases. This CDR3 comprises 14 residues. With V trimmed by 5 bases and J by 5 bases, 8 bases remained unmatched. The germline V gene has CDR1 ENHRY and CDR2 SYGVKD. The CDR3 protein is CAISSGTAKYGYTF. CDR3 DNA sequence: TGTGCCATCAGTTCCGGGACAGCGAAGTATGGCTACACCTTC.

The gene calls are TRBV29-1 and TRBJ1-1; unclear D gene. Trimming left V 8 bases short and J 2 bases short, with 18 bases between. The CDR3 contains 14 residues. Germline CDR1 reads SQVTM; CDR2 reads ANQGSEA. In nucleotides, the CDR3 is TGCAGCCTTCAGAGGGTTTCGGGTAACACTGAAGCTTTCTTT. This gives the protein CSLQRVSGNTEAFF.

The chain uses TRBV28 and TRBJ1-5; unclear D gene. CDR1 is MDHEN, CDR2 SYDVKM, per germline. This CDR3 is built from 11 residues. V lost 6 bases and J 9 bases, leaving 9 bases between the germline ends. CDR3 residues: CASSTEPPQHF. The CDR3 DNA sequence: TGTGCCAGCAGCACAGAACCGCCCCAGCATTTT. The full variable domain, with the rest looked up from reference TRBV28 and TRBJ1-5, is DVKVTQSSRYLVKRTGEKVFLECVQDMDHENMFWYRQDPGLGLRLIYFSYDVKMKEKGDIPEGYSVSREKKERFSLILESASTNQTSMYLCASSTEPPQHFGDGTRLSIL.

The chain recombines TRBV5-4 with TRBJ2-5; D might be TRBD2 (7 bases). V was pared by 5 bases and J by 1 base, with 12 bases between. The germline V gene encodes CDR1 SGHNT and CDR2 YYREEE (reference sequence). CDR3 length equals 14 residues. The CDR3 sequence: CASSRRGRQETQYF. The CDR3 nucleotides read TGTGCCAGCAGTAGGCGGGGGCGCCAAGAGACCCAGTACTTC.

The rearrangement uses TRBV2 and TRBJ2-3; 8 positions agree with TRBD2. Looked up from germline, CDR1 is SNHLY and CDR2 is FYNNEI. There are 16 residues in the CDR3. V was clipped by 7 bases and J by 2 bases; unmatched bases: 11. CDR3 nucleotide sequence: TGTGCCAGCACCCCTGGGGTAGCGGGACTCACAGATACGCAGTATTTT. Its translation is CASTPGVAGLTDTQYF. Complete variable domain (other parts from reference TRBV2 and TRBJ2-3): EPEVTQTPSHQVTQMGQEVILRCVPISNHLYFYWYRQILGQKVEFLVSFYNNEISEKSEIFDDQFSVERPDGSNFTLKIRSTKLEDSAMYFCASTPGVAGLTDTQYFGPGTRLTVL.

The V call is TRBV5-4, the J call TRBJ2-3; no clear D. This CDR3 comprises 13 residues. The V and J ends lost 5 bases and 2 bases respectively, with 9 bases between them. Per germline, CDR1 SGHNT and CDR2 YYREEE (reference sequence). The CDR3 protein is CASSQVATDTQYF. The CDR3 DNA sequence: TGTGCCAGCAGTCAGGTGGCCACAGATACGCAGTATTTT.

The chain combines TRBV4-2 with TRBJ1-2; perhaps TRBD1 as D (6 bases). With 0 bases removed from V and 8 bases from J, the gap between germline ends came to 16 bases. CDR3 length: 15 residues. The germline V gene has CDR1 LGHNA and CDR2 YNFKEQ. The CDR3 nucleotides are TGTGCCAGCAGCCAAGAAATACGGGGGGCGAGAGGCTACACCTTC. Protein sequence: CASSQEIRGARGYTF.

As to this clone: The same CDR3 is also encoded by other DNA sequences in this sample. The chain links TRBV5-1 to TRBJ2-7, with D tentatively TRBD2 (6 bases). This CDR3 region has 13 residues. V lost 1 base, J lost 2 bases, and 7 bases lay in between. The germline V gene encodes CDR1 SGHRS and CDR2 YFSETQ. As DNA, the CDR3 is TGCGCCAGCAGCTTGACTAGCCCCTACGAGCAGTACTTC. Amino acid sequence: CASSLTSPYEQYF.

J is TRBJ1-1 and V is TRBV6-6; weak D call: TRBD1 (5 bases). The CDR3 has 13 amino acids. In germline, CDR1 is MNHNY, CDR2 SVGAGI (reference sequence). V gave up 7 bases and J gave up 1 base, with 10 bases separating them. For the CDR3, the DNA is TGTGCCAGCACCATCGGACAGAACACTGAAGCTTTCTTT. Its protein is CASTIGQNTEAFF.

J is TRBJ2-5 and V is TRBV9; unclear D gene. V gave up 3 bases and J gave up 1 base, with 7 bases separating them. CDR1 SGDLS and CDR2 YYNGEE come from the germline V gene. The CDR3 has 13 residues. CDR3 DNA sequence: TGTGCCAGCAGCGCCTCTAGCCAAGAGACCCAGTACTTC. Translated: CASSASSQETQYF.

V is TRBV5-1 and J is TRBJ2-7, with D perhaps matching TRBD2 (7 bases). V was cut by 1 base and J by 5 bases, with 13 bases left in between. The germline CDR1 and CDR2 sequences are SGHRS and YFSETQ. The CDR3 consists of 14 residues. The CDR3: CASSLSSGGHEQYF. The CDR3 bases are TGCGCCAGCAGCTTGAGTTCGGGGGGCCACGAGCAGTACTTC. Looking up the rest from reference TRBV5-1 and TRBJ2-7 gives the full variable domain: KAGVTQTPRYLIKTRGQQVTLSCSPISGHRSVSWYQQTPGQGLQFLFEYFSETQRNKGNFPGRFSGRQFSNSRSEMNVSTLELGDSALYLCASSLSSGGHEQYFGPGTRLTVT.

This clone has a single count. Other DNA sequences in this specimen translate into the identical CDR3. The rearrangement links TRBV7-9 to TRBJ2-1; the D is unclear. The V gene's germline CDR1 is SEHNR and CDR2 FQNEAQ (reference sequence). The CDR3 runs 14 residues. Trimming shortened V by 0 bases and J by 1 base, and 4 bases separated the two germline ends. CDR3 sequence reads: CASSLAGSYNEQFF. CDR3 in DNA: TGTGCCAGCAGCTTAGCAGGGTCCTACAATGAGCAGTTCTTC.